This is a list of T cell receptor beta chains from one sample in a study of CD8 T cells in Susac syndrome. MiXCR, applied by TCRdb to the immunoSEQ multiplex PCR reads, yields one record per CDR3 protein. The sample has some 80,000 distinct CDR3 sequences; around 94% are singletons. Sequencing was done on a sample of CD8+ T cells from PBMCs. The receptors stem from a human donor in good health. Each CDR3 is given with its conserved first and last residue. The D gene is left open where the match is weak. Clone size, where shown, is once, few, many, or a class for clones that have expanded.

D	V	size	J	CDR3	DNA
TRBD1	TRBV24-1	.	TRBJ2-2	CATSGTGDTGELFF	TGTGCCACCAGCGGGACAGGAGACACCGGGGAGCTGTTTTTT
TRBD1	TRBV5-1	.	TRBJ2-7	CASSLLEQGDPEQYF	TGCGCCAGCAGCTTGCTCGAACAGGGGGACCCGGAGCAGTACTTC
.	TRBV6-5	.	TRBJ1-5	CASSYSIPEGGNQPQHF	TGTGCCAGCAGTTACTCGATTCCCGAAGGGGGCAATCAGCCCCAGCATTTT
TRBD1	TRBV29-1	.	TRBJ1-2	CSVEGQGADYGYTF	TGCAGCGTTGAAGGACAGGGGGCCGACTATGGCTACACCTTC
.	TRBV28	.	TRBJ2-1	CASSPGTGERYNEQFF	TGTGCCAGCAGCCCCGGGACCGGCGAAAGATACAATGAGCAGTTCTTC
.	TRBV28	.	TRBJ1-1	CASTRGGQAEAFF	TGTGCCAGCACGCGGGGCGGGCAGGCTGAAGCTTTCTTT
.	TRBV29-1	.	TRBJ2-2	CSVEYTNTGELFF	TGCAGCGTTGAGTATACGAACACCGGGGAGCTGTTTTTT
.	TRBV4-1	.	TRBJ1-2	CASSLDSYGYTF	TGCGCCAGCAGCCTCGACAGCTATGGCTACACCTTC
.	TRBV20-1	.	TRBJ1-2	CSASGAGAASRYTF	TGCAGTGCTAGTGGGGCGGGGGCCGCATCCCGCTACACCTTC
TRBD2	TRBV4-1	once	TRBJ2-5	CASSHVGRGGQETQYF	TGCGCCAGCAGCCATGTGGGACGGGGGGGGCAAGAGACCCAGTACTTC
.	TRBV28	.	TRBJ1-3	CASSPLRNTIYF	TGTGCCAGCAGCCCTCTGAGAAACACCATATATTTT
.	TRBV7-2	.	TRBJ1-2	CASSLLSDPGNIGYTF	TGTGCCAGCAGCTTACTTTCGGATCCCGGCAATATTGGCTACACCTTC
.	TRBV12-3/TRBV12-4	.	TRBJ2-3	CAGTTRGATDTQYF	TGTGCCGGGACTACTCGGGGGGCCACAGATACGCAGTATTTT
TRBD1	TRBV7-8	.	TRBJ1-1	CASLHRGINTEAFF	TGTGCCAGCCTCCACAGGGGGATTAACACTGAAGCTTTCTTT
.	TRBV7-9	.	TRBJ1-2	CASTPTGNYGYTF	TGTGCCAGCACACCTACGGGAAACTATGGCTACACCTTC
.	TRBV12-3/TRBV12-4	.	TRBJ2-1	CASSPLSAIPAGNEQFF	TGTGCCAGCAGTCCCCTCTCAGCAATCCCGGCGGGGAATGAGCAGTTCTTC
.	TRBV9	.	TRBJ1-2	CASSLTVNYGYTF	TGTGCCAGCAGCCTGACAGTTAACTATGGCTACACCTTC
TRBD1	TRBV6-5	.	TRBJ2-5	CASTPGQGYQETQYF	TGTGCCAGCACCCCGGGACAGGGGTACCAAGAGACCCAGTACTTC
TRBD1	TRBV5-1	.	TRBJ1-2	CASSLEGQGADGYTF	TGCGCCAGCAGCCTGGAAGGACAGGGGGCAGACGGCTACACCTTC
.	TRBV9	.	TRBJ2-5	CASSPRVSETQYF	TGTGCCAGCAGCCCCAGGGTCTCAGAGACCCAGTACTTC
TRBD1	TRBV7-2	.	TRBJ2-7	CASSFEDRASYEQYF	TGTGCCAGCAGCTTTGAGGACAGGGCGAGTTACGAGCAGTACTTC
.	TRBV20-1	.	TRBJ1-5	CSLRQAGDQPQHF	TGCAGTCTCCGGCAGGCGGGGGATCAGCCCCAGCATTTT
.	TRBV5-1	once	TRBJ2-3	CASSLGEGADTQYF	TGCGCCAGCAGCTTGGGCGAGGGGGCAGATACGCAGTATTTT
TRBD1	TRBV7-9	.	TRBJ1-2	CASSDRGFYGYTF	TGTGCCAGCAGTGACAGGGGTTTCTATGGCTACACCTTC
.	TRBV3-1	once	TRBJ2-2	CASLRQATGELFF	TGTGCCAGCCTCCGACAGGCGACCGGGGAGCTGTTTTTT
.	TRBV27	.	TRBJ2-4	CASSWSDRAKNIQYF	TGTGCCAGCAGTTGGTCAGACCGAGCCAAAAACATTCAGTACTTC
TRBD2	TRBV20-1	.	TRBJ2-7	CSARGGLLAGGYSYEQYF	TGCAGTGCTAGAGGAGGGTTGCTAGCGGGGGGGTACTCCTACGAGCAGTACTTC
.	TRBV30	.	TRBJ1-2	CAWRGVRAGNYGYTF	TGTGCCTGGAGAGGGGTCCGGGCTGGGAACTATGGCTACACCTTC
.	TRBV30	.	TRBJ2-7	CAWSVRWGDTSYEQYF	TGTGCCTGGAGTGTAAGGTGGGGGGATACCTCCTACGAGCAGTACTTC
TRBD2	TRBV7-9	once	TRBJ2-3	CASSLPSGVTTDTQYF	TGTGCCAGCAGCTTACCTAGCGGGGTCACCACAGATACGCAGTATTTT
.	TRBV9	.	TRBJ2-1	CASSVPKGPRPYNEQFF	TGTGCCAGCAGCGTACCGAAAGGCCCGAGGCCCTACAATGAGCAGTTCTTC
.	TRBV24-1	.	TRBJ2-1	CATSDDAADYNEQFF	TGTGCCACCAGTGACGATGCTGCAGACTACAATGAGCAGTTCTTC
.	TRBV27	once	TRBJ1-5	CASSFQGNNQPQHF	TGTGCCAGCAGTTTCCAGGGTAACAATCAGCCCCAGCATTTT
TRBD2	TRBV20-1	.	TRBJ2-3	CSARDFKRETEDTQYF	TGCAGTGCTAGAGATTTCAAGCGGGAGACGGAAGATACGCAGTATTTT
TRBD1	TRBV12-3/TRBV12-4	.	TRBJ1-2	CASSDRGLRGYTF	TGTGCCAGCAGTGACAGGGGCCTTAGGGGCTACACCTTC
TRBD2	TRBV7-9	once	TRBJ2-3	CASSRTSGATDTQYF	TGTGCCAGCAGCCGGACTAGCGGGGCCACAGATACGCAGTATTTT
.	TRBV7-3	.	TRBJ1-1	CASSLGTGLNTEAFF	TGTGCCAGCAGCTTGGGGACGGGATTGAACACTGAAGCTTTCTTT
TRBD2	TRBV19	once	TRBJ2-1	CASSTGLGSYNEQFF	TGTGCCAGTAGTACGGGACTAGGATCCTACAATGAGCAGTTCTTC
.	TRBV4-3	.	TRBJ2-7	CASSQVPGSEQYF	TGCGCCAGCAGCCAAGTACCGGGGAGTGAGCAGTACTTC
.	TRBV7-2	.	TRBJ1-1	CASSPWTANTEAFF	TGTGCCAGCAGCCCGTGGACAGCGAACACTGAAGCTTTCTTT
.	TRBV7-8	.	TRBJ2-7	CASSLAGDEQYF	TGTGCCAGCAGCTTAGCAGGGGACGAGCAGTACTTC
.	TRBV11-1	.	TRBJ2-3	CASSTDRGTASGTSTDTQYF	TGTGCCAGCAGCACCGACAGGGGGACGGCTAGCGGGACTAGCACAGATACGCAGTATTTT
TRBD1	TRBV13	.	TRBJ2-7	CASSSLDRGPYEQYF	TGTGCCAGCAGCTCCCTAGACAGGGGGCCCTACGAGCAGTACTTC
TRBD2	TRBV9	.	TRBJ2-1	CASSERGGLYNEQFF	TGTGCCAGCAGCGAACGGGGGGGCCTCTACAATGAGCAGTTCTTC
.	TRBV29-1	.	TRBJ2-2	CSVEDAGRGTGELFF	TGCAGCGTTGAAGACGCAGGGAGAGGGACCGGGGAGCTGTTTTTT
TRBD2	TRBV25-1	.	TRBJ2-5	CASSEGLAVQETQYF	TGTGCCAGCAGTGAAGGACTAGCGGTCCAAGAGACCCAGTACTTC
TRBD1	TRBV5-6	.	TRBJ2-7	CASVTGQGAYEQYF	TGTGCCAGCGTTACCGGACAGGGGGCGTACGAGCAGTACTTC
TRBD1	TRBV4-3	once	TRBJ1-2	CASSQDIRKQTGERDGYTF	TGCGCCAGCAGCCAAGATATACGGAAGCAGACAGGGGAAAGGGATGGCTACACCTTC
.	TRBV29-1	.	TRBJ2-1	CSVDGDNEQFF	TGCAGCGTTGACGGCGACAATGAGCAGTTCTTC
.	TRBV13	.	TRBJ2-1	CASAQNNEQFF	TGTGCCAGTGCACAGAACAATGAGCAGTTCTTC
TRBD2	TRBV20-1	.	TRBJ2-1	CSARTDGRGGSEQFF	TGCAGTGCTAGAACGGACGGGCGGGGGGGCTCTGAGCAGTTCTTC
.	TRBV5-4	.	TRBJ2-1	CASSLRGNNEQFF	TGTGCCAGCAGCTTGCGGGGCAACAATGAGCAGTTCTTC
.	TRBV30	.	TRBJ1-2	CAWSVLLTPQANYGYTF	TGTGCCTGGAGTGTACTCCTCACGCCTCAAGCAAACTATGGCTACACCTTC